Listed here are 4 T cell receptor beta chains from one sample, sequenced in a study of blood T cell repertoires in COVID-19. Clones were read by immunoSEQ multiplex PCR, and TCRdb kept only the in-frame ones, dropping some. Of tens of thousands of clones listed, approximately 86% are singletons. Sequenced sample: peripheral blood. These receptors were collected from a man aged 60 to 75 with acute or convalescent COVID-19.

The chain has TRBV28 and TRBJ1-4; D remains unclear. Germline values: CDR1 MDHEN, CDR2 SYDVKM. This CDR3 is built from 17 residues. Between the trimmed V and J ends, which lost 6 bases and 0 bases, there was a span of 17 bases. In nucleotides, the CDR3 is TGTGCCAGCAGGATATCCGCCACAGCCGCAACTAATGAAAAACTGTTTTTT. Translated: CASRISATAATNEKLFF.

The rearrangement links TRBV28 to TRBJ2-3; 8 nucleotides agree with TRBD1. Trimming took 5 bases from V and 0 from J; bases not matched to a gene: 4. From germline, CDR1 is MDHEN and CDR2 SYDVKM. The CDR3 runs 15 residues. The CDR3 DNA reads TGTGCCAGCAGTCGCAGGACAGGGAGCACAGATACGCAGTATTTT. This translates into CASSRRTGSTDTQYF.

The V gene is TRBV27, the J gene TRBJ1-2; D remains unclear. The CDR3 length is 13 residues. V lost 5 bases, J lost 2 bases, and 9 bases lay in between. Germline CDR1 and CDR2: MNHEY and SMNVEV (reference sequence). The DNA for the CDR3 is TGTGCCAGCAGTCAAACCAGGAACTATGGCTACACCTTC. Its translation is CASSQTRNYGYTF.

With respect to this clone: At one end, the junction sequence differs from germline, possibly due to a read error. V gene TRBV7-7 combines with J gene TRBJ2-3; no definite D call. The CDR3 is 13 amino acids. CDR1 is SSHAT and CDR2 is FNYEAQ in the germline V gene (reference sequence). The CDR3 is CASSHAGTDTQYF. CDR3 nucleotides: TGTGCTAGCAGCCACGCAGGCACAGATACGCAGTATTTT.